Listed here are 16 T cell receptor beta chains from one sample, sequenced in a study of OX40 agonist ivuxolimab in advanced cancers. Profiling relied on immunoSEQ multiplex PCR, and the TCRdb table lists in-frame clones only, not all of them. The sample yields more than 65,000 clones, roughly 86% seen once. The sample was CD4+ or CD8+ T cells sorted from blood, taken in a trial of the OX40 agonist ivuxolimab. The receptors here all came from an adult with an advanced solid tumor such as melanoma, head and neck, liver or kidney cancer.

The V call is TRBV10-2, the J call TRBJ2-7; D is unresolved. Deletions cut 6 bases from V and 2 bases from J, with 8 bases between. This CDR3 is built from 12 residues. Per germline, CDR1 WSHSY and CDR2 SAAADI. CDR3 nucleotides: TGCGCCAGCAGGGACCTGGCCTACGAGCAGTACTTC. Protein: CASRDLAYEQYF.

The rearrangement uses TRBV30 and TRBJ1-5; TRBD1 might be the D (5 bases). Germline V lookup: CDR1 GTSNPN, CDR2 SVGIG (reference sequence). V was trimmed by 0 bases and J by 4 bases, leaving 10 bases between them. There are 14 residues in the CDR3. The CDR3 sequence is CAWSVGQGNQPQHF. The CDR3 nucleotides are TGTGCCTGGAGTGTAGGTCAGGGAAATCAGCCCCAGCATTTT. Full variable domain (outside the CDR3, taken from reference TRBV30 and TRBJ1-5): SQTIHQWPATLVQPVGSPLSLECTVEGTSNPNLYWYRQAAGRGLQLLFYSVGIGQISSEVPQNLSASRPQDRQFILSSKKLLLSDSGFYLCAWSVGQGNQPQHFGDGTRLSIL.

This chain joins TRBV7-6 and TRBJ2-1; D possibly uses TRBD1 or TRBD2 (7 bases each). This CDR3 is built from 13 residues. The V and J ends lost 4 bases and 9 bases respectively, with 13 bases between them. The germline gives CDR1 SGHVS, CDR2 FNYEAQ. The chain's CDR3 is CASSSTGRGEQFF. The CDR3 nucleotides read TGTGCCAGCAGCTCGACAGGGAGGGGTGAGCAGTTCTTC.

Points on this clone: Its ends do not fully match the called genes, so a read error is possible. The rearrangement joins TRBV5-1 to TRBJ2-7; 10 bases map to TRBD2. From germline, CDR1 is SGHRS and CDR2 YFSETQ. The length of the CDR3 is 13 residues. This chain's CDR3 is CASSMGPSGGSRF. Written as DNA, the CDR3 is TGCGCCAGCAGCATGGGTCCTAGCGGGGGCTCCCGCTTC.

The chain recombines TRBV4-3 with TRBJ1-5, with D unclear. The CDR3 loop spans 14 amino acids. Germline V gene sequence: CDR1 LGHNA, CDR2 YSLEER. V lost 3 bases, J lost 9 bases, and 15 bases lay in between. CDR3 sequence: CASSQQNTGRPQHF. As DNA, the CDR3 is TGCGCCAGCAGCCAGCAAAACACGGGAAGGCCCCAGCATTTT.

V usage is TRBV29-1 and J usage is TRBJ2-5; TRBD2 agrees at 9 bases. The J segment lost 4 bases and the V segment lost 7 bases, leaving 10 bases of the junction unmatched. CDR1 SQVTM and CDR2 ANQGSEA come from the germline V gene. CDR3 length equals 14 residues. The CDR3 reads CSGAAGGRRETQYF. In DNA, the CDR3 is TGCAGCGGAGCAGCGGGGGGCAGGAGAGAGACCCAGTACTTC. Using reference TRBV29-1 and TRBJ2-5 for the parts outside the CDR3, the full variable domain is SAVISQKPSRDICQRGTSLTIQCQVDSQVTMMFWYRQQPGQSLTLIATANQGSEATYESGFVIDKFPISRPNLTFSTLTVSNMSPEDSSIYLCSGAAGGRRETQYFGPGTRLLVL.

This chain connects TRBV6-1 to TRBJ1-5; unclear D gene. V was cut by 4 bases and J by 6 bases, with 13 bases left in between. CDR1 and CDR2 (germline): MNHNS, SASEGT. The CDR3 totals 14 residues. CDR3 amino acids: CASSAGSGVQPQHF. CDR3 sequence (DNA): TGTGCCAGCAGTGCAGGTTCAGGAGTTCAGCCCCAGCATTTT.

This clone was observed once. The chain links TRBV29-1 to TRBJ1-2; D gene unclear. Trimming removed 4 bases from V and 7 bases from J, with 19 bases in between. CDR1 and CDR2 (germline): SQVTM, ANQGSEA. This CDR3 has 14 amino acids. CDR3 bases: TGCAGCGTTGCCTTATCCCTGGAGGGTACTGGCTACACCTTC. As protein: CSVALSLEGTGYTF.

At least ten counts were recorded for this clone. The V gene is TRBV11-2, the J gene TRBJ2-7, with D perhaps TRBD1 (5 bases). Germline assignment: CDR1 SGHAT and CDR2 FQNNGV. Trimming stripped 4 bases from V and 4 bases from J, with 17 bases between. The CDR3 loop spans 15 amino acids. Here the CDR3 DNA reads TGTGCCAGCAGCTCCCCGCAGGGTGTCTATTACGAGCAGTACTTC. Encoded protein: CASSSPQGVYYEQYF. Together with reference TRBV11-2 and TRBJ2-7, the CDR3 gives the full variable domain: EAGVAQSPRYKIIEKRQSVAFWCNPISGHATLYWYQQILGQGPKLLIQFQNNGVVDDSQLPKDRFSAERLKGVDSTLKIQPAKLEDSAVYLCASSSPQGVYYEQYFGPGTRLTVT.

This rearrangement joins TRBV9 to TRBJ1-2, with D possibly TRBD1 on 5 matching bases. This CDR3 spans 14 amino acids. The V end lost 0 bases, the J end lost 3 bases, and 9 bases lay between the germline ends. The germline gives CDR1 SGDLS, CDR2 YYNGEE. In nucleotides, the CDR3 is TGTGCCAGCAGCGTAGGTGTGGGGGACTATGGCTACACCTTC. The encoded protein is CASSVGVGDYGYTF.

The J gene is TRBJ2-2, the V gene TRBV9; a weak D match, TRBD1 (6 bases). CDR3 length: 16 amino acids. Trimming took off 4 bases at V and 4 bases at J, with 17 bases between the two ends. CDR1 is SGDLS and CDR2 is YYNGEE in the germline V gene. CDR3 nucleotide sequence: TGTGCCAGCAGCTCCCGCGCGTTGGGGGCCACCGGGGAGCTGTTTTTT. Encoded protein: CASSSRALGATGELFF.

This chain uses TRBV5-8 with TRBJ1-4; 11 bases align to TRBD1. There are 17 residues in the CDR3. The germline CDR1 and CDR2 sequences are SGHTS and YDEGEE. The junction had 5 bases not matched to a gene; V was cut back by 4 bases and J by 0 bases. The CDR3 DNA is TGTGCCAGCAGCCGTGGGACAGGGGGTACAACTAATGAAAAACTGTTTTTT. This codes for CASSRGTGGTTNEKLFF.

The sample holds one count of this clone. The V call is TRBV4-3, the J call TRBJ1-2; D not certain. The V gene's germline CDR1 is LGHNA and CDR2 YSLEER. The CDR3 contains 12 residues. The V and J ends lost 0 bases and 7 bases respectively, with 6 bases between them. CDR3 bases: TGCGCCAGCAGCCAAGATCGGGGTGGCTACACCTTC. Translating gives CASSQDRGGYTF.

This rearrangement joins TRBV4-1 to TRBJ2-7; 8 nucleotides match TRBD2. CDR1 and CDR2 (germline): MGHRA, YSYEKL. The CDR3 extends over 15 amino acids. With 2 bases clipped from V and 4 bases from J, the junction kept 7 bases outside the gene matches. CDR3 nucleotide sequence: TGCGCCAGCAGCCAACCTACCAGCGGGAGATACGAGCAGTACTTC. Its protein is CASSQPTSGRYEQYF.

This chain links TRBV28 with TRBJ1-5; D unresolved. V gave up 0 bases and J gave up 7 bases, with 4 bases separating them. The CDR3 totals 12 residues. The germline V gene has CDR1 MDHEN and CDR2 SYDVKM. The CDR3 reads CASSLWGQPQHF. The CDR3 DNA follows: TGTGCCAGCAGTTTATGGGGACAGCCCCAGCATTTT.

Turning to this clone: Additional DNA sequences in this sample encode the identical CDR3. This chain connects TRBV5-1 to TRBJ2-3; no definite D call. The CDR3 loop spans 13 amino acids. Trimming stripped 0 bases from V and 0 bases from J, with 2 bases between. CDR1 and CDR2 from the germline V gene are SGHRS and YFSETQ. The CDR3 nucleotides read TGCGCCAGCAGCTTGGTTAGCACAGATACGCAGTATTTT. It codes for CASSLVSTDTQYF.